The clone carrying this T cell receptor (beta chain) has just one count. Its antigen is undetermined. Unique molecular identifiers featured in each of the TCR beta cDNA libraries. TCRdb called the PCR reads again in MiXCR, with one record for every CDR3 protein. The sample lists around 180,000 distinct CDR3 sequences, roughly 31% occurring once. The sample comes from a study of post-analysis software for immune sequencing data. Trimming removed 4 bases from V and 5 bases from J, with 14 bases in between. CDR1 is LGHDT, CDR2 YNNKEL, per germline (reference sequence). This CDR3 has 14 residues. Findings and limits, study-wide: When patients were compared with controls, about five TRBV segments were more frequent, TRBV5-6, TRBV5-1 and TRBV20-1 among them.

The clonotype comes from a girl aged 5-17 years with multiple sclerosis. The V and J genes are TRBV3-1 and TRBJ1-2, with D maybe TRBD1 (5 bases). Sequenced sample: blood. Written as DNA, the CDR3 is TGTGCCAGCAGCCCTCGTAGGACACCTTATGGCTACACCTTC. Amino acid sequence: CASSPRRTPYGYTF.